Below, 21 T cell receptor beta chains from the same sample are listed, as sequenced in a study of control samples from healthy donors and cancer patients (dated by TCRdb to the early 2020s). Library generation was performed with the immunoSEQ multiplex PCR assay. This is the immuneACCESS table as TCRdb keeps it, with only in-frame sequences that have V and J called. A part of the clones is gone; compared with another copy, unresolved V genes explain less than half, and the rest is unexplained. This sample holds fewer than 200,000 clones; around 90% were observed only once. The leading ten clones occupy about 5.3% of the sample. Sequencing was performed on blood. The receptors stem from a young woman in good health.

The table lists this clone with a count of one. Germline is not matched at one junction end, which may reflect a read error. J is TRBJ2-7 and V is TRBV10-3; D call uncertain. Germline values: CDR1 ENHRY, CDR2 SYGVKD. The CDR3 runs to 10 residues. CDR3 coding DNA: TGTGCCATCAGTGAGTCGGTTTTGGTCTTC. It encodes CAISESVLVF.

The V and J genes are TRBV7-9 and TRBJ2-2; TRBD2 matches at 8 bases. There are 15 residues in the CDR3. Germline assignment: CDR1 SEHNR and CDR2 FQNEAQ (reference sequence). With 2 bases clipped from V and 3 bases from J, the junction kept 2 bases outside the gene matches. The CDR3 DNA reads TGTGCCAGCAGCTTACGGGAGGGCCACACCGGGGAGCTGTTTTTT. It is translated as CASSLREGHTGELFF.

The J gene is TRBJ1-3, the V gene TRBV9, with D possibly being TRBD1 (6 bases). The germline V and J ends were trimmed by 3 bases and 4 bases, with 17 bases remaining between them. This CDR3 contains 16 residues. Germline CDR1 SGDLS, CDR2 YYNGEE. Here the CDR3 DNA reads TGTGCCAGCAGCGGGGCGGGGGCAGCGTCAGGAAACACCATATATTTT. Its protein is CASSGAGAASGNTIYF.

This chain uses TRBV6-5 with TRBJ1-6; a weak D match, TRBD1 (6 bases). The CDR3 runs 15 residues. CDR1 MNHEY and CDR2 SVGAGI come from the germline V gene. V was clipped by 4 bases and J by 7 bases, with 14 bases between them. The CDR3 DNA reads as TGTGCCAGCAGTTGGGGGGGGCGAATCAATTCACCCCTCCACTTT. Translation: CASSWGGRINSPLHF.

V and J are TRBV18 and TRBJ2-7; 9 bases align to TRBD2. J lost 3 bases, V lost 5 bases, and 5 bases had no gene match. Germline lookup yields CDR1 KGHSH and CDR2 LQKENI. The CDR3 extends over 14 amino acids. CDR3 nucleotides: TGTGCCAGCTCAACGACTAGCGGTCGCTACGAGCAGTACGTC. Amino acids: CASSTTSGRYEQYV.

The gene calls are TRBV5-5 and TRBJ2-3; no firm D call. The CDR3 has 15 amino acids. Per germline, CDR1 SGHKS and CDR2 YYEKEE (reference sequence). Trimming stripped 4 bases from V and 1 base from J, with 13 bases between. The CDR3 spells CASSTVPRGTDTQYF. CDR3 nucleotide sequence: TGTGCCAGCAGCACGGTCCCTCGGGGCACAGATACGCAGTATTTT. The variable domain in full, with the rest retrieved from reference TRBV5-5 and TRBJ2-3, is DAGVTQSPTHLIKTRGQQVTLRCSPISGHKSVSWYQQVLGQGPQFIFQYYEKEERGRGNFPDRFSARQFPNYSSELNVNALLLGDSALYLCASSTVPRGTDTQYFGPGTRLTVL.

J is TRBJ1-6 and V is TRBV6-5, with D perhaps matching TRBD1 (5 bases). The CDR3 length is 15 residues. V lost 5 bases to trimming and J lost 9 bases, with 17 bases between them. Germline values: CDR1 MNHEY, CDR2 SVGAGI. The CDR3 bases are TGTGCCAGCAGTCGGAGAGGGGAAGCGGGTTCACCCCTCCACTTT. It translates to CASSRRGEAGSPLHF.

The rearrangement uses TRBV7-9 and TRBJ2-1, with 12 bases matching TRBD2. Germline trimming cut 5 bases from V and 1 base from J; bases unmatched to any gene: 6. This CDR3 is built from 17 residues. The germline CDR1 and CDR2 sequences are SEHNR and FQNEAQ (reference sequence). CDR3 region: CASSRLAGEGSYNEQFF. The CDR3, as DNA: TGTGCCAGCAGCAGACTAGCGGGAGAAGGGTCCTACAATGAGCAGTTCTTC.

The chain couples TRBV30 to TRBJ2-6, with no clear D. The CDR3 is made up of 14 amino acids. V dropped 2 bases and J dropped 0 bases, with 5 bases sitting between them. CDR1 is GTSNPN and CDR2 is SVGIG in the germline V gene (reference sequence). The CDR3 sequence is CAWSQFSGANVLTF. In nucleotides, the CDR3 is TGTGCCTGGAGTCAGTTCTCTGGGGCCAACGTCCTGACTTTC.

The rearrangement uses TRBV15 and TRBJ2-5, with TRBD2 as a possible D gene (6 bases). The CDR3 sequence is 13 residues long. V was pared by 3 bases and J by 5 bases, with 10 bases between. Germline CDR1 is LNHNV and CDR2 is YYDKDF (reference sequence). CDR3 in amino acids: CATSRGDSETQYF. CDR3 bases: TGTGCCACCAGCAGGGGGGACTCCGAGACCCAGTACTTC.

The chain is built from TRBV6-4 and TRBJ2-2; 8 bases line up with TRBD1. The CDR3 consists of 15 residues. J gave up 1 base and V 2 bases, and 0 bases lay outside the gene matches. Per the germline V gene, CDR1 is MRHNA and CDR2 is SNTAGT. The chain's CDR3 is CASSDGTGNTGELFF. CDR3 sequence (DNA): TGTGCCAGCAGTGACGGGACAGGGAACACCGGGGAGCTGTTTTTT.

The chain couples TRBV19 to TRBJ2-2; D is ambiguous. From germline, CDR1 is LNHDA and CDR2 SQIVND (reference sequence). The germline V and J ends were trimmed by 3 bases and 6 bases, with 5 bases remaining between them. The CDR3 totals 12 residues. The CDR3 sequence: CASSIWSGELFF. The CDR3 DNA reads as TGTGCCAGTAGTATTTGGTCCGGGGAGCTGTTTTTT. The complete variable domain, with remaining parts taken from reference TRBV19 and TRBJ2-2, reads DGGITQSPKYLFRKEGQNVTLSCEQNLNHDAMYWYRQDPGQGLRLIYYSQIVNDFQKGDIAEGYSVSREKKESFPLTVTSAQKNPTAFYLCASSIWSGELFFGEGSRLTVL.

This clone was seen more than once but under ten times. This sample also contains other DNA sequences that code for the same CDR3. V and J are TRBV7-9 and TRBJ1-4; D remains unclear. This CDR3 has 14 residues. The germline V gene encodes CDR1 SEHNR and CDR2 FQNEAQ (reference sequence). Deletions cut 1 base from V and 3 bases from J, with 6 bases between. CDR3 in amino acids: CASSLGGSNEKLFF. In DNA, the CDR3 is TGTGCCAGCAGCTTAGGAGGTTCTAATGAAAAACTGTTTTTT.

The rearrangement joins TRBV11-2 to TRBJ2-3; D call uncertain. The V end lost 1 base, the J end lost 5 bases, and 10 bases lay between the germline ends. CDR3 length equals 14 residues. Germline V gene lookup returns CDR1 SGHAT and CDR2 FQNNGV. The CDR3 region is CASSLAPRLDTQYF. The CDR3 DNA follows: TGTGCCAGCAGCTTAGCTCCCCGTCTAGATACGCAGTATTTT.

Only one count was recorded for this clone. The CDR3 reads CASRRTSGSRGTDTQYF. CDR3 nucleotide sequence: TGTGCCAGCAGGAGGACTAGCGGGAGTCGGGGCACAGATACGCAGTATTTT. This chain links TRBV28 with TRBJ2-3; TRBD2 matches at 13 bases. Germline CDR1 reads MDHEN; CDR2 reads SYDVKM. This CDR3 is 17 amino acids long. V was pared by 6 bases and J by 1 base, with 7 bases of the junction left unmatched.

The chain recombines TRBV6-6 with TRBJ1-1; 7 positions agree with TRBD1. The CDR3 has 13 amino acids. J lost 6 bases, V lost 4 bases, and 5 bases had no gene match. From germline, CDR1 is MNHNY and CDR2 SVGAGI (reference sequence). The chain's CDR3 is CASSSDREAEAFF. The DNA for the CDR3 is TGTGCCAGCAGTTCTGACAGGGAGGCTGAAGCTTTCTTT.

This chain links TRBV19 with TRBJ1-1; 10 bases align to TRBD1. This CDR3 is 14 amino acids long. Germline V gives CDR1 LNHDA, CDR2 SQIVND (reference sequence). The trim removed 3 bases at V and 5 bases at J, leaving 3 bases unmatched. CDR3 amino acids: CASSMTGGGTEAFF. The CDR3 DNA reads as TGTGCCAGTAGTATGACAGGGGGCGGGACTGAAGCTTTCTTT.

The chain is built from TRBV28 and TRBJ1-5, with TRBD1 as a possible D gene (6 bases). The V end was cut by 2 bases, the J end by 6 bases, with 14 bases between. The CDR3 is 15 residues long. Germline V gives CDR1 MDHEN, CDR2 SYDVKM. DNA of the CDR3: TGTGCCAGCAGTTTACCCCGGACAGTGGTTCAGCCCCAGCATTTT. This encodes CASSLPRTVVQPQHF. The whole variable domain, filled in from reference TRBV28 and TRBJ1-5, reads DVKVTQSSRYLVKRTGEKVFLECVQDMDHENMFWYRQDPGLGLRLIYFSYDVKMKEKGDIPEGYSVSREKKERFSLILESASTNQTSMYLCASSLPRTVVQPQHFGDGTRLSIL.

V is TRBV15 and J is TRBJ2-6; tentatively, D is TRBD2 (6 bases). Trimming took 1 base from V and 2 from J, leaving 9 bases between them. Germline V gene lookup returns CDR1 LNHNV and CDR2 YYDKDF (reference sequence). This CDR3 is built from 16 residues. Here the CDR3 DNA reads TGTGCCACCAGCAGAGGCTGGAGGGCTGGGGCCAACGTCCTGACTTTC. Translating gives CATSRGWRAGANVLTF.

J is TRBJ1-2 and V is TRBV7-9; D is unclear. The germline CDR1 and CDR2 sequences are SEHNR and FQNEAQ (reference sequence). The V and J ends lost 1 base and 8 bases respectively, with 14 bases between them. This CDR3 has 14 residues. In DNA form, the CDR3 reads TGTGCCAGCAGCTTAGGGCAGACAAGCTCCGGCTACACCTTC. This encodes CASSLGQTSSGYTF.

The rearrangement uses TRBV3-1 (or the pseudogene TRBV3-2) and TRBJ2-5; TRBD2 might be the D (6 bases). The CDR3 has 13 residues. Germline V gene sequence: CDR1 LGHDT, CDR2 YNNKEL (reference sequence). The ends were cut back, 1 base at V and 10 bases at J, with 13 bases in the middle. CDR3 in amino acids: CASSQGSMGGQYF. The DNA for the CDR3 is TGTGCCAGCAGCCAAGGAAGCATGGGGGGCCAGTACTTC.